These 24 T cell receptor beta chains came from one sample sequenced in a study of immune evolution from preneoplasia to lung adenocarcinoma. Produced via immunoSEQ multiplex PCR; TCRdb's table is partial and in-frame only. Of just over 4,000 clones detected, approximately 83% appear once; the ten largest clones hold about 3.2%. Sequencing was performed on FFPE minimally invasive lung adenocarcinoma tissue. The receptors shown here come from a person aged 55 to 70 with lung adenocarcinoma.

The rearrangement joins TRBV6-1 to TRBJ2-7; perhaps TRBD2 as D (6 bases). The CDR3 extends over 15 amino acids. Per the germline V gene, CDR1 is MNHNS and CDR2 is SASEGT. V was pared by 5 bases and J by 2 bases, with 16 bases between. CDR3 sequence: CASSFYGTFTYEQYF. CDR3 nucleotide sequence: TGTGCCAGCAGTTTTTATGGGACTTTTACCTACGAGCAGTACTTC.

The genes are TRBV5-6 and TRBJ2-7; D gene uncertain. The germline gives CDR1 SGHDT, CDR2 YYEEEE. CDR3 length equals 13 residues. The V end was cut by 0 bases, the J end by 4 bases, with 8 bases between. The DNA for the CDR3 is TGTGCCAGCAGCTTGGTGGAAAATTACGAGCAGTACTTC. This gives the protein CASSLVENYEQYF.

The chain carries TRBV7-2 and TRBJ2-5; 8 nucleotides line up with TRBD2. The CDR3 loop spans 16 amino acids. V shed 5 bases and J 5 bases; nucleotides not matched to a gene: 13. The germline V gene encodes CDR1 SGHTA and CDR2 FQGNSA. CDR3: CASSPLLSGSGETQYF. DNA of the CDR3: TGTGCCAGCAGCCCTCTATTAAGCGGGAGCGGCGAGACCCAGTACTTC.

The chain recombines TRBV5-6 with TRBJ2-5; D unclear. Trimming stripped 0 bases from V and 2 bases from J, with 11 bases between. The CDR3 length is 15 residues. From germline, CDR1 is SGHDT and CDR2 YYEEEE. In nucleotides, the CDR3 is TGTGCCAGCAGCTTGGGACTGTACAGTCAAGAGACCCAGTACTTC. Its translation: CASSLGLYSQETQYF.

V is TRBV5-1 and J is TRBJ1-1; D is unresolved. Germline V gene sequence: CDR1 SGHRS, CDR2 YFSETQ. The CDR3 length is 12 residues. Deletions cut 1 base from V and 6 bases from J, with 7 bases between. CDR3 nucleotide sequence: TGCGCCAGCAGCTTGCCGGGAGCTGAAGCTTTCTTT. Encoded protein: CASSLPGAEAFF.

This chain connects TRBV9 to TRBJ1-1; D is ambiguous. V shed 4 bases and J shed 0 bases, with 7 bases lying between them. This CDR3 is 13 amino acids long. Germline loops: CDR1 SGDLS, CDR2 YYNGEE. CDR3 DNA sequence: TGTGCCAGCAGCCCGCGCCTGAACACTGAAGCTTTCTTT. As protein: CASSPRLNTEAFF.

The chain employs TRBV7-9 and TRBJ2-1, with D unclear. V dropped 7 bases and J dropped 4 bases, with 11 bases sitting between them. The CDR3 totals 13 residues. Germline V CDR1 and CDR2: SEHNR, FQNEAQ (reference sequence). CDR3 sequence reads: CASTPSTYNEQFF. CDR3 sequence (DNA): TGTGCCAGCACCCCATCTACTTACAATGAGCAGTTCTTC. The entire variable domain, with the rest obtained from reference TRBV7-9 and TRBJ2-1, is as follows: DTGVSQNPRHKITKRGQNVTFRCDPISEHNRLYWYRQTLGQGPEFLTYFQNEAQLEKSRLLSDRFSAERPKGSFSTLEIQRTEQGDSAMYLCASTPSTYNEQFFGPGTRLTVL.

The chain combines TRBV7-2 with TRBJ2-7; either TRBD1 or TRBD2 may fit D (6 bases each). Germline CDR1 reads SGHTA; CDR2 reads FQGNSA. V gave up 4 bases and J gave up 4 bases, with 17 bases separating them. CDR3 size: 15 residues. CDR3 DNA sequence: TGTGCCAGCAGCTCCTACCAACAGGGAGGATACGAGCAGTACTTC. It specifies CASSSYQQGGYEQYF.

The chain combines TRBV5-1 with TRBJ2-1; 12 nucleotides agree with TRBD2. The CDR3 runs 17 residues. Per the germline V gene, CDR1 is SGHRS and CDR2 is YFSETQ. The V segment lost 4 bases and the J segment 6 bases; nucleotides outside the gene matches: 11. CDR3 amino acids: CASSPSLAGGPGNEQFF. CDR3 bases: TGCGCCAGCAGCCCTTCCCTAGCGGGAGGGCCAGGCAATGAGCAGTTCTTC. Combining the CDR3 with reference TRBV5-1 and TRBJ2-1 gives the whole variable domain KAGVTQTPRYLIKTRGQQVTLSCSPISGHRSVSWYQQTPGQGLQFLFEYFSETQRNKGNFPGRFSGRQFSNSRSEMNVSTLELGDSALYLCASSPSLAGGPGNEQFFGPGTRLTVL.

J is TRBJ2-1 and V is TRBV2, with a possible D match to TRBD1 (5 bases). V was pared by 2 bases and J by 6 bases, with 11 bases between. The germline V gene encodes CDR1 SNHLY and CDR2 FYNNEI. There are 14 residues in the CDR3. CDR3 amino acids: CASSESGHSNEQFF. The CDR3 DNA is TGTGCCAGCAGTGAATCCGGACATAGCAATGAGCAGTTCTTC.

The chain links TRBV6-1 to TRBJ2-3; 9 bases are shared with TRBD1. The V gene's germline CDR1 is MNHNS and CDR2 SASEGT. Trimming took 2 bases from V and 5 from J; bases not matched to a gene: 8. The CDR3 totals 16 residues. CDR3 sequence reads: CASSESPGQGKDTQYF. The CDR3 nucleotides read TGTGCCAGCAGTGAAAGCCCCGGACAGGGGAAAGATACGCAGTATTTT.

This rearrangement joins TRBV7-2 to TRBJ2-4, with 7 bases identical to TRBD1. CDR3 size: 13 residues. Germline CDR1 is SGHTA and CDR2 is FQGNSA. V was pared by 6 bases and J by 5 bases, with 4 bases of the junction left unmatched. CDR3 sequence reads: CASSLGTENIQYF. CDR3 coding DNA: TGTGCCAGCAGTCTAGGGACAGAAAACATTCAGTACTTC.

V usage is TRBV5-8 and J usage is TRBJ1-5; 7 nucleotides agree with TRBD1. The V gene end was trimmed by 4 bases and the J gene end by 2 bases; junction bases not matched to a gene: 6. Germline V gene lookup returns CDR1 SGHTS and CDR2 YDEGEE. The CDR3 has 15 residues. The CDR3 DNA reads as TGTGCCAGCAGCCGGACAGGTCAAGGCAATCAGCCCCAGCATTTT. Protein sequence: CASSRTGQGNQPQHF.

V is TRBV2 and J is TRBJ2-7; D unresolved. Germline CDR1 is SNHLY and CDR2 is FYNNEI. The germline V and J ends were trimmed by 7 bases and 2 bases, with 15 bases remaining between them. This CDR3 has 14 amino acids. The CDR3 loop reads CASKIYRYTYEQYF. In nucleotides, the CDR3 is TGTGCCAGCAAGATCTATCGGTATACCTACGAGCAGTACTTC.

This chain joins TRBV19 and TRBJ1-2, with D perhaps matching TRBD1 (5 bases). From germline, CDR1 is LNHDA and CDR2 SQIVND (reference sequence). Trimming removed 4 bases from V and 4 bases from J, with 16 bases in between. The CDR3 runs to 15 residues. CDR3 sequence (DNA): TGTGCCAGTAGTACCCTGGGGACCATCGTCTATGGCTACACCTTC. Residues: CASSTLGTIVYGYTF.

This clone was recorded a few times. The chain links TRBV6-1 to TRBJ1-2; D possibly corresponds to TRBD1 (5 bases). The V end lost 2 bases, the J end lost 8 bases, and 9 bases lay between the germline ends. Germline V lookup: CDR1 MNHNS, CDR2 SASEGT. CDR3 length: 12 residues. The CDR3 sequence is CASSEQGEGYTF. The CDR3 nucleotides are TGTGCCAGCAGTGAACAGGGTGAGGGCTACACCTTC.

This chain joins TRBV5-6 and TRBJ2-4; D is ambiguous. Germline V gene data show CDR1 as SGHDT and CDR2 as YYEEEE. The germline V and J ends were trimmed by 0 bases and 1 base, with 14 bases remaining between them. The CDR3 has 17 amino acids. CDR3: CASSLVKDLGAKNIQYF. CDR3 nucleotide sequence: TGTGCCAGCAGCTTGGTAAAGGATCTAGGGGCCAAAAACATTCAGTACTTC.

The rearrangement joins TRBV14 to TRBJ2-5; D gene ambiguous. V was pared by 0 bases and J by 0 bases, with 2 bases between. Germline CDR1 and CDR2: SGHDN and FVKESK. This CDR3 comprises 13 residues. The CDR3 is CASSQDNQETQYF. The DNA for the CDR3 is TGTGCCAGCAGCCAAGATAACCAAGAGACCCAGTACTTC. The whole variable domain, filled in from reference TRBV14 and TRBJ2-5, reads EAGVTQFPSHSVIEKGQTVTLRCDPISGHDNLYWYRRVMGKEIKFLLHFVKESKQDESGMPNNRFLAERTGGTYSTLKVQPAELEDSGVYFCASSQDNQETQYFGPGTRLLVL.

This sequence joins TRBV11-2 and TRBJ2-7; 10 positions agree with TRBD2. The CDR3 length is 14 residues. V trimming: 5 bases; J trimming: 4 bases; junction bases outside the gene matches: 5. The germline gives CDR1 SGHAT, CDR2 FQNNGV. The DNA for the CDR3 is TGTGCCAGCAGCCGGACTAGCGGACCTTACGAGCAGTACTTC. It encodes CASSRTSGPYEQYF.

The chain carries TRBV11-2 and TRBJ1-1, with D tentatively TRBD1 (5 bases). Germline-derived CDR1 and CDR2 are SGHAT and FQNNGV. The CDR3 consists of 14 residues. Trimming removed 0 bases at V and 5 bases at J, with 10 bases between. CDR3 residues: CASSLEGVRTEAFF. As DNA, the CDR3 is TGTGCCAGCAGCTTAGAGGGGGTTAGGACTGAAGCTTTCTTT. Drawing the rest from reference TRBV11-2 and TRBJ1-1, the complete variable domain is EAGVAQSPRYKIIEKRQSVAFWCNPISGHATLYWYQQILGQGPKLLIQFQNNGVVDDSQLPKDRFSAERLKGVDSTLKIQPAKLEDSAVYLCASSLEGVRTEAFFGQGTRLTVV.

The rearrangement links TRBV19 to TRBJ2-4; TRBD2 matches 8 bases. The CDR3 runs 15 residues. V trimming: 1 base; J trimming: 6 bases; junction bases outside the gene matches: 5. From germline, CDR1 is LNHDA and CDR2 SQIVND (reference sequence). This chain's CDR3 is CASSIVGTSSNIQYF. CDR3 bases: TGTGCCAGTAGTATAGTTGGGACTAGTTCAAACATTCAGTACTTC.

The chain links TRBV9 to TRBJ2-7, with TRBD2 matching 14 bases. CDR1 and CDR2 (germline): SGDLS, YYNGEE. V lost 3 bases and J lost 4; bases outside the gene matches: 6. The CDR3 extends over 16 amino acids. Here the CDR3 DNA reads TGTGCCAGCAGCGGAGGGGGACTAGCGGGAGCATACGAGCAGTACTTC. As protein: CASSGGGLAGAYEQYF.

CDR3 nucleotides: TGTGCCAGCACACGGGACAGAACTAATGAAAAACTGTTTTTT. The encoded protein is CASTRDRTNEKLFF. The chain carries TRBV6-5 and TRBJ1-4, with 7 bases aligning to TRBD1. Germline CDR1 is MNHEY and CDR2 is SVGAGI. The CDR3 runs 14 residues. Trimming at V came to 7 bases and at J to 1 base, leaving 3 bases not matched to a gene.

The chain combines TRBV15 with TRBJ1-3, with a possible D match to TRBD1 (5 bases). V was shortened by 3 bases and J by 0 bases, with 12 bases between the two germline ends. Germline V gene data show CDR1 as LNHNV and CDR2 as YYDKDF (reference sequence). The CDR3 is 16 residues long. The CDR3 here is CATSRRGRGSGNTIYF. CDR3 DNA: TGTGCCACCAGCAGGAGGGGCCGGGGCTCTGGAAACACCATATATTTT.